This entry is about one T cell receptor (beta chain). V lost 3 bases to trimming and J lost 3 bases; unmatched junction nucleotides: 5. The CDR3 spans 15 residues. CDR1 and CDR2 from the germline V gene are SGDLS and YYNGEE. In the authors' workflow: The authors estimated nucleated cell counts from reference gene primer amplification. Profiled with immunoSEQ multiplex PCR; TCRdb holds only in-frame clones, not every one. V and J calls plus clone size are reproduced from that table; the DNA served to infer D and trimming. Altogether some 150,000 clones are present, around nine tenths being singletons, with the ten largest covering more than 1.5%. These data come from a study of blood T cell repertoires in COVID-19. Study-wide background: The samples span acute and convalescent COVID-19 from the United States, Italy and Spain. T cells, B-cell-depleted T cells, or PBMCs provided the cDNA or gDNA that served as material.

The V call is TRBV9, the J call TRBJ1-3; TRBD1 matches 8 bases. Sequencing input: peripheral blood. The source of this sequence is a woman between 55 and 75 years old with acute or convalescent COVID-19. CDR3 protein: CASSEQTGVGNTIYF. CDR3 DNA: TGTGCCAGCAGCGAGCAGACAGGGGTTGGAAACACCATATATTTT.